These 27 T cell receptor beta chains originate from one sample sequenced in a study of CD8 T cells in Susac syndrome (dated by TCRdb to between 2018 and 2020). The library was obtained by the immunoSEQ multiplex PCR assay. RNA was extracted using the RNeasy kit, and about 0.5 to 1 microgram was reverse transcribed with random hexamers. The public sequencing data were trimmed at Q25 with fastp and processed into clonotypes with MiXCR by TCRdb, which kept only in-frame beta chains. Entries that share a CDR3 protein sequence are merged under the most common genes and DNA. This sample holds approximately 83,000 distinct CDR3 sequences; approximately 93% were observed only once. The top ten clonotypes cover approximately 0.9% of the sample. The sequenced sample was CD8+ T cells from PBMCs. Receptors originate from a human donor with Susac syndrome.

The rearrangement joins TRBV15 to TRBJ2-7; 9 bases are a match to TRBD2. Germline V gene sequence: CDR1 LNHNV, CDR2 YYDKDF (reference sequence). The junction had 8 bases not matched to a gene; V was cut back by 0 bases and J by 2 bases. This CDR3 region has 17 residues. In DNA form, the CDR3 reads TGTGCCACCAGCAGAGAAACTGTAGCGGGAGTCCCCTACGAGCAGTACTTC. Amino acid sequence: CATSRETVAGVPYEQYF.

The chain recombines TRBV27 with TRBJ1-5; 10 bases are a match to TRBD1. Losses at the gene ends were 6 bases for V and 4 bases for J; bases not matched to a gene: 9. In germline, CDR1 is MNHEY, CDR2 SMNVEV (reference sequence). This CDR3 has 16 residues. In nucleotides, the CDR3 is TGTGCCAGCAGCCCCTCGACAGGGGGCTGGAATCAGCCCCAGCATTTT. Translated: CASSPSTGGWNQPQHF.

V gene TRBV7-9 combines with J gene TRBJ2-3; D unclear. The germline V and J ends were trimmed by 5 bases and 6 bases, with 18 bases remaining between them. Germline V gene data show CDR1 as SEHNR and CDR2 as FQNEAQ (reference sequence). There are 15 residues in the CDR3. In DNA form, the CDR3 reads TGTGCCAGCAGCCCAGGCCTCCGTTCATACGATACGCAGTATTTT. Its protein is CASSPGLRSYDTQYF.

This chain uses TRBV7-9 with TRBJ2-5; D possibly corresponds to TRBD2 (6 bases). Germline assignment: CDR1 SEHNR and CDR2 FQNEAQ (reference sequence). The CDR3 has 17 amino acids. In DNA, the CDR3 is TGTGCGACCACAGACCCCTGGGACGGGAGTCGTCAAGAGACCCAGTACTTC. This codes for CATTDPWDGSRQETQYF.

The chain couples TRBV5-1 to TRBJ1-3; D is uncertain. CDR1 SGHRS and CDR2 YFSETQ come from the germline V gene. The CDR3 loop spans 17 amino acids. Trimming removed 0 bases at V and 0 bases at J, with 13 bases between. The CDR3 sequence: CASSLASDDTSGNTIYF. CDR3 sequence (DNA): TGCGCCAGCAGCTTGGCTAGCGACGACACCTCTGGAAACACCATATATTTT.

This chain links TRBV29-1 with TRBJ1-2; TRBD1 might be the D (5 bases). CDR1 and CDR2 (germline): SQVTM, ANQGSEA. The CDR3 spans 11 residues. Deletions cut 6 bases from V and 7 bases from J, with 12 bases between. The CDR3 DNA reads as TGCAGCGTCCCACAGGAGGCTGGCTACACCTTC. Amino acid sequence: CSVPQEAGYTF.

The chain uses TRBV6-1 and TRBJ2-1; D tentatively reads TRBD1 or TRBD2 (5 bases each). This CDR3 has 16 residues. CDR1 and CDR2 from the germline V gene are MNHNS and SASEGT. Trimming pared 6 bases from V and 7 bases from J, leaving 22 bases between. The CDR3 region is CASSPSVGEKSNEQFF. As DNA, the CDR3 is TGTGCCAGCAGCCCGAGCGTGGGGGAGAAATCGAATGAGCAGTTCTTC.

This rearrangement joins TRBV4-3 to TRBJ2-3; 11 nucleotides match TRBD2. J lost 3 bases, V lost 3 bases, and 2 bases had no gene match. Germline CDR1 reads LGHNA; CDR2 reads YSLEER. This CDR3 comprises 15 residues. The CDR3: CASSQGLAATDTQYF. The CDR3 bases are TGCGCCAGCAGCCAGGGACTAGCGGCTACAGATACGCAGTATTTT.

CDR3 nucleotide sequence: TGCGCCAGCAGCCAAAATCGCGCAGGGGATCAGCCCCAGCATTTT. Translating it yields CASSQNRAGDQPQHF. The J gene is TRBJ1-5, the V gene TRBV4-3; D is possibly TRBD1 (6 bases). V lost 2 bases and J 5 bases, leaving 13 bases between the germline ends. The CDR3 loop spans 15 amino acids. The germline gives CDR1 LGHNA, CDR2 YSLEER.

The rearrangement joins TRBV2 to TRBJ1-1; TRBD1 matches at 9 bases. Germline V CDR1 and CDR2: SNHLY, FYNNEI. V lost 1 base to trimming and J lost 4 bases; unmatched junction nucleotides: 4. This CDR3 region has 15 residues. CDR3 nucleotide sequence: TGTGCCAGCAGTGAAGACAGGGGGCGAGGCACTGAAGCTTTCTTT. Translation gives CASSEDRGRGTEAFF. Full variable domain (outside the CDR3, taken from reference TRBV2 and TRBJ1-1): EPEVTQTPSHQVTQMGQEVILRCVPISNHLYFYWYRQILGQKVEFLVSFYNNEISEKSEIFDDQFSVERPDGSNFTLKIRSTKLEDSAMYFCASSEDRGRGTEAFFGQGTRLTVV.

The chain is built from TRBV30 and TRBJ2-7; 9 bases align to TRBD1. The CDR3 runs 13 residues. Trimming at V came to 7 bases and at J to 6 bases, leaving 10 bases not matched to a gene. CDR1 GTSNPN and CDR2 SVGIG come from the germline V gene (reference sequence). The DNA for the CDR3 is TGTGCCTACACCGGGACAGGGCGGGCCGAGCAGTACTTC. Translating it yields CAYTGTGRAEQYF.

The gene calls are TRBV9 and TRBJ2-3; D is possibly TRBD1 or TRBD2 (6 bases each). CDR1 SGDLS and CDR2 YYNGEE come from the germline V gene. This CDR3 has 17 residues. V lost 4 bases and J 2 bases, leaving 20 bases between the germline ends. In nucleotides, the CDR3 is TGTGCCAGCAGCCCTAGAGGGGGTAGCGGACTCACAGATACGCAGTATTTT. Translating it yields CASSPRGGSGLTDTQYF. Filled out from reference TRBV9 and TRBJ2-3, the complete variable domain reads DSGVTQTPKHLITATGQRVTLRCSPRSGDLSVYWYQQSLDQGLQFLIQYYNGEERAKGNILERFSAQQFPDLHSELNLSSLELGDSALYFCASSPRGGSGLTDTQYFGPGTRLTVL.

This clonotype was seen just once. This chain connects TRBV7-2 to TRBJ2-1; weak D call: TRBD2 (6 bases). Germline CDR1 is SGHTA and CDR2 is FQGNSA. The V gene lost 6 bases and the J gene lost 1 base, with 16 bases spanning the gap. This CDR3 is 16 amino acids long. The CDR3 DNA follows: TGTGCCAGCAGACCTAGCGTTCGCGATTCCTACAATGAGCAGTTCTTC. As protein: CASRPSVRDSYNEQFF.

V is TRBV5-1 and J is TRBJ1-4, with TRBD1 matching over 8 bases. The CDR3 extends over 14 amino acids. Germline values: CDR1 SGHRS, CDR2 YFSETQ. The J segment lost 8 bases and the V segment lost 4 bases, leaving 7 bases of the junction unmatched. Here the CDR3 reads CASSTGQGGEKLFF. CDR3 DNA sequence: TGCGCCAGCAGCACCGGACAGGGAGGGGAAAAACTGTTTTTT.

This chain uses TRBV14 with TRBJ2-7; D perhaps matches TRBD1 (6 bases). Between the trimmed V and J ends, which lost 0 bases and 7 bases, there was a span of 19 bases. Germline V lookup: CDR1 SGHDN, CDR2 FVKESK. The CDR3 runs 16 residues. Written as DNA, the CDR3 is TGTGCCAGCAGCCAAGAAGGGGGAGCATGGTTGGTGGAGCAGTACTTC. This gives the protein CASSQEGGAWLVEQYF.

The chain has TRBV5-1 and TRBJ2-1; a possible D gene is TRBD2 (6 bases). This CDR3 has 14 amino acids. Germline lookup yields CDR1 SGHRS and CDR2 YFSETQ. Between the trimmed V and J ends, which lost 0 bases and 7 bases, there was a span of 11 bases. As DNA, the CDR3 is TGCGCCAGCAGCTTGGGTGCGGGGCAGAATGAGCAGTTCTTC. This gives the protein CASSLGAGQNEQFF.

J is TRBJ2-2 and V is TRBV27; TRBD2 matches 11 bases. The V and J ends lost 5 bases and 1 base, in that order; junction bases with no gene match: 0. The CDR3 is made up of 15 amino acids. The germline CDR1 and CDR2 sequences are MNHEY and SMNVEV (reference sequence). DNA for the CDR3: TGTGCCAGCAGTACTAGCGGGGGGAACACCGGGGAGCTGTTTTTT. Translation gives CASSTSGGNTGELFF.

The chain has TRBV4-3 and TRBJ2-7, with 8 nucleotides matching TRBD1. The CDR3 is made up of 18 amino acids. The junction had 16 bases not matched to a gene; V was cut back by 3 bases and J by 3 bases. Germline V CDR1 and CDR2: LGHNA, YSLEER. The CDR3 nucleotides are TGCGCCAGCAGCCAGATGCCGACCAGGGGGCCTATTATCTACGAGCAGTACTTC. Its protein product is CASSQMPTRGPIIYEQYF.

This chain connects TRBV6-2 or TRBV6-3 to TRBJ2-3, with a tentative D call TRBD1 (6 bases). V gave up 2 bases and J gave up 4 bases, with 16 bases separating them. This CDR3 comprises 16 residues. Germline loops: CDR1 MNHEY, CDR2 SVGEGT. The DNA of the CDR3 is TGTGCCAGCAGTTACGGTGTGGACAGCCTCGCAGATACGCAGTATTTT. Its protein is CASSYGVDSLADTQYF.

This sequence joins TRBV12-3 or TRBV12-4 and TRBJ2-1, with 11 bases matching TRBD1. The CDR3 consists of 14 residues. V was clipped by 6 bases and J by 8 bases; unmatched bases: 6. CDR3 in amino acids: CASRPGQGVDEQFF. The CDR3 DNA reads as TGTGCCAGCAGGCCGGGACAGGGGGTCGATGAGCAGTTCTTC.

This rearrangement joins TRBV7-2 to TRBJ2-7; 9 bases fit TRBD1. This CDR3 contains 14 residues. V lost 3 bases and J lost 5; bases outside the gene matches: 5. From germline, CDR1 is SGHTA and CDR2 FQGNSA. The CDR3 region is CASSLGQGSNEQYF. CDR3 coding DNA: TGTGCCAGCAGCTTGGGACAGGGATCGAACGAGCAGTACTTC. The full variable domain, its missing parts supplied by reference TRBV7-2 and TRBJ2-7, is GAGVSQSPSNKVTEKGKDVELRCDPISGHTALYWYRQSLGQGLEFLIYFQGNSAPDKSGLPSDRFSAERTGGSVSTLTIQRTQQEDSAVYLCASSLGQGSNEQYFGPGTRLTVT.

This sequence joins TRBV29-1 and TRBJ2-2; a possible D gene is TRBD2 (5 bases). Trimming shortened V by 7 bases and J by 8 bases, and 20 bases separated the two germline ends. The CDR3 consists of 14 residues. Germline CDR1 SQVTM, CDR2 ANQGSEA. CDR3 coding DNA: TGCAGCGGCGCCCCGGACTCGTCGTGGGGGGAGCTGTTTTTT. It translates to CSGAPDSSWGELFF.

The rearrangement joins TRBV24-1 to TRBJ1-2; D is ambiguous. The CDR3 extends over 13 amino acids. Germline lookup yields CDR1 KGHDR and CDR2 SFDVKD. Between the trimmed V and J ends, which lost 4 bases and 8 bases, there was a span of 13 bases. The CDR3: CATSDRAWYGYTF. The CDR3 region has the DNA TGTGCCACCAGTGACCGGGCGTGGTACGGCTACACCTTC.

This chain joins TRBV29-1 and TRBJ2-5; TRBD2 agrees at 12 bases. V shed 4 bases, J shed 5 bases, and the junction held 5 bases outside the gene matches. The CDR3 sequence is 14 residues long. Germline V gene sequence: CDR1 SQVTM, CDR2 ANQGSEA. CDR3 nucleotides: TGCAGCGTTGCTAGCGGGGGGGCCTACGAGACCCAGTACTTC. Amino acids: CSVASGGAYETQYF. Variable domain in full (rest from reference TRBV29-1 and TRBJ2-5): SAVISQKPSRDICQRGTSLTIQCQVDSQVTMMFWYRQQPGQSLTLIATANQGSEATYESGFVIDKFPISRPNLTFSTLTVSNMSPEDSSIYLCSVASGGAYETQYFGPGTRLLVL.

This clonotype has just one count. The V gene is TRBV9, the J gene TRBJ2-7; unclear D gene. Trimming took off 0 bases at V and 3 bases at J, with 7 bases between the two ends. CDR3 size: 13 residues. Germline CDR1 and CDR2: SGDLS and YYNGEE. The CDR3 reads CASSVENDYEQYF. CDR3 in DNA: TGTGCCAGCAGCGTAGAGAACGACTACGAGCAGTACTTC.

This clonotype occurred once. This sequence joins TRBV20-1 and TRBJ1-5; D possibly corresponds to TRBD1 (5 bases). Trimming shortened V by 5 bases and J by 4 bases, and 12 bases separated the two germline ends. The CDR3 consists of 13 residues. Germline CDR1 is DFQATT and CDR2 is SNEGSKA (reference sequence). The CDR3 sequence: CSAGGGRNQPQHF. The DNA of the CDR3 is TGCAGTGCTGGGGGGGGTCGGAATCAGCCCCAGCATTTT.

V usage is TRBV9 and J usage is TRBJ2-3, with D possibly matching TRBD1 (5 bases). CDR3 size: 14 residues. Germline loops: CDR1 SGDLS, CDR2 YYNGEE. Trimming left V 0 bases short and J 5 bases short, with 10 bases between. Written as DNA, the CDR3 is TGTGCCAGCAGCGTAGGGGCCAGGGTAGATACGCAGTATTTT. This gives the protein CASSVGARVDTQYF. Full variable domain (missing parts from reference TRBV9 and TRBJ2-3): DSGVTQTPKHLITATGQRVTLRCSPRSGDLSVYWYQQSLDQGLQFLIQYYNGEERAKGNILERFSAQQFPDLHSELNLSSLELGDSALYFCASSVGARVDTQYFGPGTRLTVL.